Below are 10 T cell receptor beta chains sequenced from a single sample in a study of human T cells and chemical hapten exposure. One entry per CDR3 protein results from TCRdb running MiXCR on the RACE reads. The sample carries approximately 70,000 distinct CDR3 sequences, 9.8% recorded once. Time point noted: patch test 1, 2 weeks after DPC sensitization. This sample's treatment: therapeutic diphenylcyclopropenone sensitization with weekly scalp DPC. The sequences come from whole blood, collected in connection with sensitization to the hapten diphenylcyclopropenone (DPC). Receptors were obtained from a woman between 35 and 50 years old with alopecia areata. Some clones in this sample may be carry-over from other donors' samples.

This clonotype was observed many times. The chain joins TRBV12-3 or TRBV12-4 to TRBJ2-5, with D possibly called TRBD1 or TRBD2 (5 bases each). Deletions cut 5 bases from V and 2 bases from J, with 21 bases between. The CDR3 is 17 residues long. In DNA form, the CDR3 reads TGTGCCAGCAGTGAAGGGACGGATAGACAGCTACAAGAGACCCAGTACTTC. It codes for CASSEGTDRQLQETQYF.

This clonotype occurred many times. The rearrangement links TRBV7-6 to TRBJ2-3; no clear D gene. CDR1 is SGHVS, CDR2 FNYEAQ, per germline. The V end was cut by 3 bases, the J end by 1 base, with 11 bases between. CDR3 length: 15 amino acids. The CDR3 spells CASSLGPLGTDTQYF. CDR3 bases: TGTGCCAGCAGCTTGGGCCCTTTGGGCACAGATACGCAGTATTTT. Filled out from reference TRBV7-6 and TRBJ2-3, the complete variable domain reads GAGVSQSPRYKVTKRGQDVALRCDPISGHVSLYWYRQALGQGPEFLTYFNYEAQQDKSGLPNDRFSAERPEGSISTLTIQRTEQRDSAMYRCASSLGPLGTDTQYFGPGTRLTVL.

CDR3 region: CASSLAPQDGGSYEQYF. CDR3 coding DNA: TGTGCCAGCAGCTTAGCTCCCCAGGACGGGGGCTCCTACGAGCAGTACTTC. The rearrangement links TRBV7-2 to TRBJ2-7, with TRBD2 as a possible D gene (6 bases). The CDR3 totals 17 residues. V lost 0 bases and J 0 bases, leaving 15 bases between the germline ends. Germline V lookup: CDR1 SGHTA, CDR2 FQGNSA.

This clonotype was observed many times. The J gene is TRBJ2-7, the V gene TRBV25-1; no clear D gene. V was shortened by 8 bases and J by 2 bases, with 16 bases between the two germline ends. Germline-derived CDR1 and CDR2 are MGHDK and SYGVNS. This CDR3 comprises 14 residues. CDR3 loop: CASASPGPPYEQYF. For the CDR3, the DNA is TGTGCCAGCGCCTCACCAGGTCCTCCCTACGAGCAGTACTTC.

This clonotype showed up many times. V and J are TRBV3-1 and TRBJ2-7; D might be TRBD1 (6 bases). With 4 bases removed from V and 6 bases from J, the gap between germline ends came to 19 bases. Germline V gene data show CDR1 as LGHDT and CDR2 as YNNKEL (reference sequence). This CDR3 is built from 15 residues. The DNA of the CDR3 is TGTGCCAGCAGCCCCATTTCAGGGGACCCCACCGAGCAGTACTTC. Its translation is CASSPISGDPTEQYF.

The genes are TRBV7-9 and TRBJ2-4, with D perhaps TRBD1 or TRBD2 (6 bases each). The length of the CDR3 is 15 residues. Deletions cut 5 bases from V and 6 bases from J, with 17 bases between. From germline, CDR1 is SEHNR and CDR2 FQNEAQ (reference sequence). The CDR3: CASSRGPGGVNIQYF. The CDR3 DNA is TGTGCCAGCAGCCGGGGGCCAGGAGGGGTAAACATTCAGTACTTC.

This clonotype showed up many times. Its ends do not fully match the called genes, so a read error is possible. The CDR3 sequence: CASSHSYEQYF. CDR3 in DNA: TGTGCCAGCAGTCACTCCTACGAGCAGTACTTC. V is TRBV6-2 or TRBV6-3 and J is TRBJ2-7; D is uncertain. The CDR3 loop spans 11 amino acids. Germline CDR1 and CDR2: MNHEY and SVGEGT.

This clonotype has a handful of counts. The chain is built from TRBV2 and TRBJ2-2, with D perhaps TRBD1 or TRBD2 (5 bases each). Germline assignment: CDR1 SNHLY and CDR2 FYNNEI. The CDR3 consists of 17 residues. The germline V and J ends were trimmed by 1 base and 6 bases, with 18 bases remaining between them. CDR3 nucleotides: TGTGCCAGCAGTGAAGTGGACGGGACCTGGGGCCCCGGGGAGCTGTTTTTT. Its protein product is CASSEVDGTWGPGELFF.

This clonotype was seen more than once but under ten times. The CDR3 spells CASSPSWPDTQYF. DNA of the CDR3: TGTGCCAGCAGTCCCTCCTGGCCAGATACGCAGTATTTT. This chain connects TRBV27 to TRBJ2-3; no reliable D call. Between the trimmed V and J ends, which lost 5 bases and 4 bases, there was a span of 10 bases. The length of the CDR3 is 13 residues. Germline V gene sequence: CDR1 MNHEY, CDR2 SMNVEV (reference sequence).

This clonotype was found many times. The rearrangement joins TRBV28 to TRBJ1-1; D may be TRBD1 (5 bases). In germline, CDR1 is MDHEN, CDR2 SYDVKM. The length of the CDR3 is 12 residues. V gave up 4 bases and J gave up 6 bases, with 9 bases separating them. This CDR3 reads CASSWKGSEAFF. The CDR3 region has the DNA TGTGCCAGCAGTTGGAAGGGGTCTGAAGCTTTCTTT. Drawing the rest from reference TRBV28 and TRBJ1-1, the complete variable domain is DVKVTQSSRYLVKRTGEKVFLECVQDMDHENMFWYRQDPGLGLRLIYFSYDVKMKEKGDIPEGYSVSREKKERFSLILESASTNQTSMYLCASSWKGSEAFFGQGTRLTVV.